A single sample is the source of the 7 T cell receptor beta chains below, sequenced in a study of T cell responses to AZD1222 COVID-19 vaccine. Method: immunoSEQ multiplex PCR; TCRdb's copy keeps in-frame clones and lacks some. This table holds around 130,000 clones, 93% found once. The specimen comprised peripheral blood, sampled on day 0 of AZD1222 vaccination. The receptors were sampled from an adult in good health.

This chain links TRBV13 with TRBJ2-3, with D perhaps being TRBD1 or TRBD2 (5 bases each). The CDR3 has 13 amino acids. Per germline, CDR1 PRHDT and CDR2 FYEKMQ (reference sequence). The germline V and J ends were trimmed by 5 bases and 4 bases, with 10 bases remaining between them. CDR3 in DNA: TGTGCCAGCAGCAAGAGGGGTCCAGATACGCAGTATTTT. Protein sequence: CASSKRGPDTQYF. Together with reference TRBV13 and TRBJ2-3, the CDR3 gives the full variable domain: AAGVIQSPRHLIKEKRETATLKCYPIPRHDTVYWYQQGPGQDPQFLISFYEKMQSDKGSIPDRFSAQQFSDYHSELNMSSLELGDSALYFCASSKRGPDTQYFGPGTRLTVL.

The sample holds one count of this clone. At one end, the junction sequence differs from germline, possibly due to a read error. The rearrangement links TRBV18 to TRBJ1-2; 8 bases match TRBD1. Germline lookup yields CDR1 KGHSH and CDR2 LQKENI. This CDR3 contains 14 residues. The CDR3, as DNA: TGTGCCAGCTCATCACCCAGGGGGCTTGGTGGCTACACCTTC. Its protein product is CASSSPRGLGGYTF.

The chain has TRBV7-6 and TRBJ2-1; 10 nucleotides line up with TRBD2. V lost 3 bases, J lost 4 bases, and 0 bases stayed unmatched. Germline CDR1 SGHVS, CDR2 FNYEAQ. This CDR3 is 14 amino acids long. CDR3 sequence: CASSFSGGYNEQFF. CDR3 nucleotides: TGTGCCAGCAGCTTTAGCGGGGGGTACAATGAGCAGTTCTTC.

The V call is TRBV29-1, the J call TRBJ2-1; TRBD2 aligns across 8 bases. Germline CDR1 and CDR2: SQVTM and ANQGSEA. V dropped 6 bases and J dropped 2; count of bases not matched to a gene: 9. The CDR3 is made up of 15 amino acids. CDR3 amino acids: CSVGRGGEPYNEQFF. Written as DNA, the CDR3 is TGCAGCGTCGGACGGGGGGGGGAACCCTACAATGAGCAGTTCTTC.

The chain employs TRBV6-1 and TRBJ1-2; D is ambiguous. Germline V CDR1 and CDR2: MNHNS, SASEGT. The V end was cut by 1 base, the J end by 5 bases, with 11 bases between. The CDR3 is 14 amino acids. CDR3 coding DNA: TGTGCCAGCAGTGAAGACAGAAGCCTATATGGCTACACCTTC. It is translated as CASSEDRSLYGYTF.

This chain joins TRBV7-9 and TRBJ1-1; tentatively, D is TRBD1 (5 bases). Germline CDR1 and CDR2: SEHNR and FQNEAQ (reference sequence). The CDR3 runs to 15 residues. Deletions cut 5 bases from V and 0 bases from J, with 13 bases between. Written as DNA, the CDR3 is TGTGCCAGCAGCCTCGAGGGGCAACTGAACACTGAAGCTTTCTTT. This codes for CASSLEGQLNTEAFF.

The V call is TRBV18, the J call TRBJ1-1, with D maybe TRBD1 (6 bases). CDR1 is KGHSH, CDR2 LQKENI, per germline. The V end was cut by 2 bases, the J end by 5 bases, with 15 bases between. The CDR3 runs to 15 residues. The CDR3 DNA sequence: TGTGCCAGCTCACCAGGCTCAGGGGCGATGACTGAAGCTTTCTTT. It encodes CASSPGSGAMTEAFF.